This record looks at one TCR beta chain sequence and its context. Its antigen is currently unknown. The CDR3 is 12 amino acids. J was trimmed by 6 bases and V by 8 bases; bases with no gene match: 3. Germline V gives CDR1 MGHRA, CDR2 YSYEKL. The PCR made use of 60 Vbeta and 13 Jbeta primers. Repertoires were generated with immunoSEQ multiplex PCR, while TCRdb's copy carries only in-frame clones and drops some. This table has more than 95,000 clones, over 9.5% appearing once. This record belongs to a study of cytomegalovirus exposure and HLA in healthy donors. Study-level points and caveats: HLA alleles showed associations with roughly 17,000 TCR beta sequences in a later analysis, at a 0.05 false discovery rate. Versus the approximately 670-donor mean, an Asian-associated ancestry cluster reportedly showed fewer N-insertions in a later analysis. As a later analysis showed, a missense DCLRE1C variant was linked to trimming of TCR beta V- and J-genes.

Sequencing was performed on PBMCs. The receptor comes from a woman aged 18 to 35 in good health and CMV-seropositive. V usage is TRBV4-1 and J usage is TRBJ2-2; 7 nucleotides line up with TRBD2. CDR3 DNA: TGCGCCAGCGGGGGGGTTGCCGGGGAGCTGTTTTTT. Amino acid sequence: CASGGVAGELFF.